The 30 T cell receptor beta chains below come from one sample, sequenced in a study of blood T cell repertoires in COVID-19. Some clones are missing from TCRdb's copy, which holds only in-frame ones; the method was immunoSEQ multiplex PCR. This repertoire shows 200,000 to 300,000 clones, 65% to 85% found once; its top ten account for approximately 8.7%. The sequencing sample was made of peripheral blood. Every receptor here comes from a woman over 75 with acute or convalescent COVID-19.

The chain links TRBV28 to TRBJ2-2, with 9 positions matching TRBD1. This CDR3 is built from 14 residues. CDR1 and CDR2 from the germline V gene are MDHEN and SYDVKM. The trim removed 10 bases at V and 4 bases at J, leaving 7 bases unmatched. CDR3 loop: CAIRTGESTGELFF. In nucleotides, the CDR3 is TGTGCCATACGGACAGGGGAGAGCACCGGGGAGCTGTTTTTT.

This clone occurred once. The genes are TRBV2 and TRBJ2-4; 11 bases are shared with TRBD2. The CDR3 spans 14 residues. Losses at the gene ends were 8 bases for V and 6 bases for J; bases not matched to a gene: 6. Germline V CDR1 and CDR2: SNHLY, FYNNEI. Here the CDR3 reads CASGIAGGPNIQYF. DNA for the CDR3: TGTGCCAGCGGGATAGCGGGAGGGCCAAACATTCAGTACTTC.

The chain links TRBV7-9 to TRBJ2-3; TRBD2 agrees at 12 bases. Trimming took 8 bases from V and 6 from J; bases not matched to a gene: 6. The CDR3 extends over 14 amino acids. Germline V CDR1 and CDR2: SEHNR, FQNEAQ (reference sequence). The DNA for the CDR3 is TGTGCCAGCCGAGGGACTAGCGGGTCGGATACGCAGTATTTT. Translation: CASRGTSGSDTQYF.

V gene TRBV19 combines with J gene TRBJ1-5, with 7 bases lining up with TRBD1. With V trimmed by 6 bases and J by 7 bases, 6 bases remained unmatched. Germline V gene lookup returns CDR1 LNHDA and CDR2 SQIVND (reference sequence). The CDR3 has 13 amino acids. The CDR3 DNA follows: TGTGCCAGTAGCCTAGACAGGGCGCAGCCCCAGCATTTT. Translated: CASSLDRAQPQHF.

The V gene is TRBV5-1, the J gene TRBJ2-5; TRBD2 agrees at 7 bases. This CDR3 is built from 16 residues. Germline lookup yields CDR1 SGHRS and CDR2 YFSETQ. The V gene end was trimmed by 3 bases and the J gene end by 7 bases; junction bases not matched to a gene: 15. CDR3 protein: CASSSTSGILELTQYF. CDR3 DNA sequence: TGCGCCAGCAGCTCAACCAGCGGGATCCTCGAGTTGACCCAGTACTTC.

This clone appeared a few times. The chain combines TRBV18 with TRBJ1-3; D unclear. The CDR3 is made up of 15 amino acids. The germline CDR1 and CDR2 sequences are KGHSH and LQKENI. Trimming shortened V by 3 bases and J by 0 bases, and 9 bases separated the two germline ends. This CDR3 reads CASSPPRFSGNTIYF. CDR3 nucleotides: TGTGCCAGCTCACCGCCCCGGTTCTCTGGAAACACCATATATTTT.

The CDR3 DNA sequence: TGTGCCAGCCCATACCCCGGACAAGCTGGAAACACCATATATTTT. Amino acid sequence: CASPYPGQAGNTIYF. The genes are TRBV6-6 and TRBJ1-3; tentative D call: TRBD1 (5 bases). Trimming left V 8 bases short and J 2 bases short, with 16 bases between. The germline CDR1 and CDR2 sequences are MNHNY and SVGAGI (reference sequence). This CDR3 region has 15 residues.

The chain is built from TRBV3-1 (or the pseudogene TRBV3-2) and TRBJ2-7; 11 positions agree with TRBD2. There are 14 residues in the CDR3. CDR1 is LGHDT and CDR2 is YNNKEL in the germline V gene (reference sequence). V was clipped by 6 bases and J by 2 bases; unmatched bases: 3. CDR3 coding DNA: TGTGCCAGCAGTAGACTAGCGGGGCCCTACGAGCAGTACTTC. Translating it yields CASSRLAGPYEQYF.

CDR3 DNA: TGTGCCAGCAGCTTAGTTGCGACTAGCGGGAGGGCCGGCGGTACGCAGTATTTT. This sequence encodes CASSLVATSGRAGGTQYF. The gene calls are TRBV11-2 and TRBJ2-3; TRBD2 agrees at 14 bases. Germline values: CDR1 SGHAT, CDR2 FQNNGV. The CDR3 extends over 18 amino acids. V dropped 1 base and J dropped 8; count of bases not matched to a gene: 11.

The chain couples TRBV11-3 to TRBJ2-1; TRBD2 matches 10 bases. The V gene end was trimmed by 5 bases and the J gene end by 4 bases; junction bases not matched to a gene: 11. The CDR3 is 17 residues long. Germline values: CDR1 SGHNT, CDR2 YENEEA. The CDR3 DNA reads TGTGCCAGCAGCCAAACGGCTAGCGGGAGTGGGTACAATGAGCAGTTCTTC. Encoded protein: CASSQTASGSGYNEQFF.

The CDR3 here is CATSRESSSGANVLTF. The CDR3 DNA reads as TGTGCCACCAGCAGAGAATCTAGCTCTGGGGCCAACGTCCTGACTTTC. This rearrangement joins TRBV15 to TRBJ2-6; no clear D gene. V lost 0 bases to trimming and J lost 0 bases, with 6 bases between them. The length of the CDR3 is 16 residues. CDR1 and CDR2 (germline): LNHNV, YYDKDF (reference sequence).

V and J are TRBV15 and TRBJ2-7; D remains unclear. Germline loops: CDR1 LNHNV, CDR2 YYDKDF (reference sequence). Trimming took off 0 bases at V and 3 bases at J, with 12 bases between the two ends. The CDR3 runs to 15 residues. The CDR3 bases are TGTGCCACCAGCAGAGATCGAGCATCCCTCTACGAGCAGTACTTC. This sequence encodes CATSRDRASLYEQYF. The whole variable domain, filled in from reference TRBV15 and TRBJ2-7, reads DAMVIQNPRYQVTQFGKPVTLSCSQTLNHNVMYWYQQKSSQAPKLLFHYYDKDFNNEADTPDNFQSRRPNTSFCFLDIRSPGLGDTAMYLCATSRDRASLYEQYFGPGTRLTVT.

The gene calls are TRBV6-5 and TRBJ2-2; D ambiguous. This CDR3 is built from 14 residues. The germline V and J ends were trimmed by 7 bases and 3 bases, with 12 bases remaining between them. Germline V gene data show CDR1 as MNHEY and CDR2 as SVGAGI. The CDR3 region has the DNA TGTGCCAGCACTCCGGGTCTATACACCGGGGAGCTGTTTTTT. This encodes CASTPGLYTGELFF.

In DNA form, the CDR3 reads TGCGCCAGCAGCTTGCGAGACAGGAACACCGGGGAGCTGTTTTTT. Protein: CASSLRDRNTGELFF. The chain carries TRBV5-1 and TRBJ2-2; a possible D gene is TRBD1 (5 bases). The ends were cut back, 1 base at V and 1 base at J, with 8 bases in the middle. The CDR3 runs to 15 residues. Germline CDR1 is SGHRS and CDR2 is YFSETQ.

The chain uses TRBV5-1 and TRBJ2-7, with 12 nucleotides matching TRBD2. The V segment lost 4 bases and the J segment 1 base; nucleotides outside the gene matches: 6. The length of the CDR3 is 16 residues. The germline V gene encodes CDR1 SGHRS and CDR2 YFSETQ. The CDR3 DNA follows: TGCGCCAGCAGCCGTTCCGGGACTAGCGGGTCCTACGAGCAGTACTTC. Amino acids: CASSRSGTSGSYEQYF.

The chain has TRBV28 and TRBJ1-1; TRBD1 is a possible D gene (6 bases). The CDR3 length is 16 residues. CDR1 and CDR2 (germline): MDHEN, SYDVKM. V lost 6 bases to trimming and J lost 0 bases, with 17 bases between them. CDR3 nucleotides: TGTGCCAGCAGGTTACAGGGCTCGTTCGTGAACACTGAAGCTTTCTTT. Protein sequence: CASRLQGSFVNTEAFF.

This clone was recorded once. CDR3 nucleotide sequence: TGTGCCAGCAGCCTTACAGATAACTATGGCTACACCTTC. Residues: CASSLTDNYGYTF. This chain connects TRBV5-6 to TRBJ1-2; D remains ambiguous. Trimming pared 4 bases from V and 1 base from J, leaving 8 bases between. The length of the CDR3 is 13 residues. Germline V CDR1 and CDR2: SGHDT, YYEEEE. Filled out from reference TRBV5-6 and TRBJ1-2, the complete variable domain reads DAGVTQSPTHLIKTRGQQVTLRCSPKSGHDTVSWYQQALGQGPQFIFQYYEEEERQRGNFPDRFSGHQFPNYSSELNVNALLLGDSALYLCASSLTDNYGYTFGSGTRLTVV.

The chain employs TRBV7-9 and TRBJ2-3; TRBD2 aligns across 9 bases. Germline loops: CDR1 SEHNR, CDR2 FQNEAQ (reference sequence). CDR3 length: 17 amino acids. CDR3 sequence: CATPYPGGGGGTDTQYF. The CDR3 DNA follows: TGTGCTACGCCATACCCAGGTGGCGGGGGGGGCACAGATACGCAGTATTTT. Using reference TRBV7-9 and TRBJ2-3 for the parts outside the CDR3, the full variable domain is DTGVSQNPRHKITKRGQNVTFRCDPISEHNRLYWYRQTLGQGPEFLTYFQNEAQLEKSRLLSDRFSAERPKGSFSTLEIQRTEQGDSAMYLCATPYPGGGGGTDTQYFGPGTRLTVL.

This clone was counted ten times or more. The chain carries TRBV5-5 and TRBJ2-2, with D possibly matching TRBD1 (6 bases). The V gene's germline CDR1 is SGHKS and CDR2 YYEKEE (reference sequence). Trimming left V 1 base short and J 4 bases short, with 14 bases between. CDR3 length equals 16 residues. The CDR3 coding sequence is TGTGCCAGCAGCTTGTTTCCCAGGGGTGGCACCGGGGAGCTGTTTTTT. Amino acids: CASSLFPRGGTGELFF.

This clone came up once. The chain employs TRBV4-1 and TRBJ2-7; the match to TRBD1 covers 9 bases. Trimming at V came to 2 bases and at J to 2 bases, leaving 4 bases not matched to a gene. CDR3 length: 15 residues. Germline V gene lookup returns CDR1 MGHRA and CDR2 YSYEKL. The CDR3 coding sequence is TGCGCCAGCAGCCAACGGGACAGGGCTACCTACGAGCAGTACTTC. The encoded protein is CASSQRDRATYEQYF.

The V and J genes are TRBV7-3 and TRBJ1-1; TRBD1 aligns across 8 bases. CDR3 size: 13 residues. Germline V lookup: CDR1 SGHTA, CDR2 FQGTGA. J was trimmed by 4 bases and V by 4 bases; bases with no gene match: 2. The CDR3 DNA reads TGTGCCAGCAGCTCAGGACAGGGCACTGAAGCTTTCTTT. This encodes CASSSGQGTEAFF.

This clone was seen more than once but under ten times. This chain links TRBV5-1 with TRBJ2-1; a possible D gene is TRBD2 (6 bases). Per germline, CDR1 SGHRS and CDR2 YFSETQ. Trimming pared 1 base from V and 9 bases from J, leaving 14 bases between. The CDR3 is 14 amino acids. Written as DNA, the CDR3 is TGCGCCAGCAGCTTGTCCGGGACTTACGGTGAGCAGTTCTTC. Residues: CASSLSGTYGEQFF.

The genes are TRBV6-4 and TRBJ1-2; 11 nucleotides align to TRBD1. The ends lost 4 bases at V and 5 bases at J; junction bases unmatched: 6. The CDR3 consists of 15 residues. Germline V lookup: CDR1 MRHNA, CDR2 SNTAGT. The CDR3: CASSAGTGGEYGYTF. The CDR3, as DNA: TGTGCCAGCAGTGCCGGGACAGGGGGTGAATATGGCTACACCTTC.

V is TRBV14 and J is TRBJ2-2, with 11 positions matching TRBD2. The CDR3 runs to 18 residues. V was pared by 4 bases and J by 1 base, with 8 bases of the junction left unmatched. Germline V gene sequence: CDR1 SGHDN, CDR2 FVKESK. The CDR3 reads CASSRRLAGSMNTGELFF. DNA for the CDR3: TGTGCCAGCAGCCGGAGACTAGCGGGATCTATGAACACCGGGGAGCTGTTTTTT.

This clone showed up just once. The chain recombines TRBV5-6 with TRBJ1-2, with 7 bases identical to TRBD1. This CDR3 has 13 amino acids. J was trimmed by 8 bases and V by 0 bases; bases with no gene match: 4. CDR1 and CDR2 from the germline V gene are SGHDT and YYEEEE. CDR3 coding DNA: TGTGCCAGCAGCTTGGCCACAGGGGCCGGCTACACCTTC. This gives the protein CASSLATGAGYTF.

The V and J genes are TRBV5-4 and TRBJ1-3; D is possibly TRBD1 (6 bases). Germline lookup yields CDR1 SGHNT and CDR2 YYREEE (reference sequence). V was trimmed by 1 base and J by 2 bases, leaving 10 bases between them. This CDR3 spans 15 amino acids. The CDR3 spells CASSLSTGAGNTIYF. The CDR3 nucleotides read TGTGCCAGCAGCTTGTCGACAGGAGCTGGAAACACCATATATTTT.

This chain links TRBV7-2 with TRBJ2-1; the match to TRBD2 covers 13 bases. Looked up from germline, CDR1 is SGHTA and CDR2 is FQGNSA. J lost 7 bases, V lost 5 bases, and 2 bases had no gene match. This CDR3 spans 14 amino acids. In DNA, the CDR3 is TGTGCCAGCAGCCGGACTAGCGGGGGTAATGAGCAGTTCTTC. It is translated as CASSRTSGGNEQFF. Looking up the rest from reference TRBV7-2 and TRBJ2-1 gives the full variable domain: GAGVSQSPSNKVTEKGKDVELRCDPISGHTALYWYRQSLGQGLEFLIYFQGNSAPDKSGLPSDRFSAERTGGSVSTLTIQRTQQEDSAVYLCASSRTSGGNEQFFGPGTRLTVL.

The V and J genes are TRBV4-1 and TRBJ2-5; TRBD2 matches at 8 bases. The CDR3 runs 16 residues. After removal of 4 bases from V and 1 base from J, the junction contained 8 bases not matched to a gene. The germline V gene has CDR1 MGHRA and CDR2 YSYEKL. The CDR3 DNA follows: TGCGCCAGCAGCCCGAGCGGGAGCAAGGGCCAAGAGACCCAGTACTTC. Encoded protein: CASSPSGSKGQETQYF.

This chain uses TRBV19 with TRBJ1-1; D gene uncertain. In germline, CDR1 is LNHDA, CDR2 SQIVND (reference sequence). CDR3 length: 14 residues. The germline V and J ends were trimmed by 3 bases and 1 base, with 9 bases remaining between them. The CDR3 here is CASSISAGNTEAFF. Here the CDR3 DNA reads TGTGCCAGTAGTATCTCGGCAGGGAACACTGAAGCTTTCTTT.

This clone was observed a handful of times. J is TRBJ1-1 and V is TRBV21-1; TRBD1, as called in the table, went unchecked against the DNA. TRBV21-1 is a known pseudogene. The CDR3 is 16 amino acids. CDR3 in amino acids: CARTDDKGKKHTEAFF. CDR3 DNA sequence: TGTGCCAGAACAGACGATAAGGGGAAAAAGCACACTGAAGCTTTCTTT.